The rows below give T cell receptor beta chains drawn from one sample of a study of T cell responses to AZD1222 COVID-19 vaccine. Sequencing was performed with immunoSEQ multiplex PCR; in TCRdb, only in-frame clones are kept and a portion is missing. The sample includes around 200,000 clones, 85% to 95% of them seen just once. Sequences were derived from peripheral blood, sampled on day 0 of AZD1222 vaccination. The receptors here all came from an adult in good health. CDR3s include the opening cysteine and the closing phenylalanine or tryptophan. D genes are given only for firm matches. Where a row states a size, it is once, few, many or the class of an expanded clone; other rows omit it.

len,d_gene,abundance,v_gene,j_gene,CDR3aa,CDR3nt
14,TRBD1,.,TRBV28,TRBJ1-2,CASSSPGQGNGYTF,TGTGCCAGCAGTTCCCCGGGACAGGGGAATGGCTACACCTTC
11,.,.,TRBV12-5,TRBJ1-3,CASGLGDTIYF,TGTGCTAGTGGTTTGGGGGACACCATATATTTT
14,.,.,TRBV4-1,TRBJ1-6,CASSPRELNSPLHF,TGCGCCAGCAGCCCCCGGGAGCTTAATTCACCCCTCCACTTT
13,.,.,TRBV10-3,TRBJ1-6,CATTGTDNSPLHF,TGTGCCACCACCGGGACGGACAATTCACCCCTCCACTTT
17,TRBD1,.,TRBV27,TRBJ1-5,CASSTWTGIRNNQPQHF,TGTGCCAGCAGTACATGGACAGGGATTCGGAACAATCAGCCCCAGCATTTT
16,TRBD2,many,TRBV7-9,TRBJ2-7,CASSRGASGSSYEQYF,TGTGCCAGCAGCCGCGGGGCTAGCGGGAGCTCCTACGAGCAGTACTTC
15,TRBD2,.,TRBV25-1,TRBJ2-2,CASRGTGGGTGELFF,TGTGCCAGCAGGGGAACCGGGGGAGGGACCGGGGAGCTGTTTTTT
14,.,.,TRBV7-6,TRBJ2-7,CASSPLPDSYEQYF,TGTGCCAGCAGCCCCCTGCCAGACTCCTACGAGCAGTACTTC
13,.,.,TRBV19,TRBJ1-2,CASSPQRKGGYTF,TGTGCCAGTAGTCCCCAAAGGAAGGGAGGCTACACCTTC
15,.,.,TRBV14,TRBJ2-1,CASTPVSPGYNEQFF,TGTGCCAGCACCCCAGTCTCCCCGGGCTACAATGAGCAGTTCTTC
17,.,.,TRBV7-9,TRBJ1-4,CASSGPDLGGGQEKLFF,TGTGCCAGCAGCGGCCCGGATCTGGGTGGCGGCCAAGAAAAACTGTTTTTT
17,.,.,TRBV6-1,TRBJ1-5,CASSERGGSYSNQPQHF,TGTGCCAGCAGTGAAAGGGGAGGAAGCTATAGCAATCAGCCCCAGCATTTT
14,.,.,TRBV19,TRBJ1-1,CASSIANRNTEAFF,TGTGCCAGTAGTATTGCCAATAGGAACACTGAAGCTTTCTTT
15,.,.,TRBV27,TRBJ1-5,CASSLGPGWTEPQHF,TGTGCCAGCAGTTTGGGCCCGGGTTGGACGGAGCCCCAGCATTTT
13,.,.,TRBV11-2,TRBJ1-4,CASSVTGPEKLFF,TGTGCCAGCAGCGTTACAGGGCCTGAAAAACTGTTTTTT
16,.,.,TRBV7-9,TRBJ1-6,CASSLGGSSYNSPLHF,TGTGCCAGCAGCTTAGGCGGTAGCTCCTATAATTCACCCCTCCACTTT
17,.,.,TRBV27,TRBJ2-1,CASSLGGGKGPYNEQFF,TGTGCCAGCAGTTTAGGGGGCGGGAAGGGCCCCTACAATGAGCAGTTCTTC
15,.,.,TRBV29-1,TRBJ1-1,CSVGGVRGRNTEAFF,TGCAGCGTTGGGGGGGTACGTGGAAGGAACACTGAAGCTTTCTTT
13,.,.,TRBV29-1,TRBJ1-2,CSVWWGPRNGYTF,TGCAGCGTTTGGTGGGGGCCGCGGAATGGCTACACCTTC
12,.,.,TRBV9,TRBJ2-1,CASSPRLNEQFF,TGTGCCAGCAGCCCTCGGTTGAATGAGCAGTTCTTC
16,.,.,TRBV4-1,TRBJ2-3,CASSLNPAGATDTQYF,TGCGCCAGCAGCCTTAACCCCGCAGGAGCTACAGATACGCAGTATTTT
15,.,.,TRBV7-6,TRBJ1-6,CASSSQSSYNSPLHF,TGTGCCAGCAGCAGCCAGAGCTCCTATAATTCACCCCTCCACTTT
18,.,.,TRBV9,TRBJ2-6,CASSPREIILSGANVLTF,TGTGCCAGCAGCCCCCGGGAGATAATCCTCTCTGGGGCCAACGTCCTGACTTTC
13,.,.,TRBV2,TRBJ1-2,CASSAEGTYGYTF,TGTGCCAGCAGTGCGGAAGGGACCTATGGCTACACCTTC
19,TRBD2,.,TRBV10-3,TRBJ2-1,CAISGSASGSQSSYNEQFF,TGTGCCATCAGTGGTAGCGCTAGCGGGAGCCAGAGCTCCTACAATGAGCAGTTCTTC
14,TRBD1,.,TRBV3-1/TRBV3-2,TRBJ1-2,CASSQWTGGHGYTF,TGTGCCAGCAGCCAATGGACAGGGGGTCATGGCTACACCTTC
13,.,.,TRBV6-2/TRBV6-3,TRBJ2-7,CASSYGQSYEQYF,TGTGCCAGCAGTTACGGACAGTCCTACGAGCAGTACTTC
16,TRBD1,.,TRBV3-1/TRBV3-2,TRBJ1-2,CASSQGQGAILYGYTF,TGTGCCAGCAGCCAAGGACAGGGGGCGATTCTTTACGGCTACACCTTC
13,.,.,TRBV5-6,TRBJ1-5,CASSPGTKLPQHF,TGTGCCAGCAGCCCAGGGACCAAATTGCCCCAGCATTTT
14,.,.,TRBV4-1,TRBJ1-1,CASSQDQGDEEAFF,TGCGCCAGCAGCCAAGATCAAGGGGACGAAGAAGCTTTCTTT
14,TRBD2,.,TRBV10-3,TRBJ2-3,CATSTSGSTDTQYF,TGTGCCACCTCTACTAGCGGGAGCACAGATACGCAGTATTTT
15,TRBD1,.,TRBV11-2,TRBJ2-1,CASSARDRGLGEQFF,TGTGCCAGCAGCGCCCGGGACAGGGGGCTCGGTGAGCAGTTCTTC
18,.,.,TRBV13,TRBJ1-1,CASSLALLGAGVGFEAFF,TGTGCCAGCAGCTTAGCCTTGTTGGGGGCAGGAGTGGGGTTTGAAGCTTTCTTT
13,TRBD2,few,TRBV19,TRBJ2-1,CASFSSGYNEQFF,TGTGCCAGTTTCTCTAGCGGTTACAATGAGCAGTTCTTC
14,.,.,TRBV19,TRBJ2-1,CASSLAGVIDEQFF,TGTGCCAGTAGTTTGGCCGGGGTTATCGATGAGCAGTTCTTC
12,.,.,TRBV7-9,TRBJ1-4,CASSLGREKLFF,TGTGCCAGCAGCTTAGGACGGGAAAAACTGTTTTTT
15,TRBD1,.,TRBV3-1/TRBV3-2,TRBJ1-6,CASSPADRVKSPLHF,TGTGCCAGCAGCCCGGCGGACAGGGTAAAATCACCCCTCCACTTT
15,.,once,TRBV2,TRBJ1-5,CASRTGGQRNQPQHF,TGTGCCAGCAGAACGGGGGGTCAAAGGAATCAGCCCCAGCATTTT
13,.,.,TRBV5-1,TRBJ2-5,CASSLIRQETQYF,TGCGCCAGCAGCTTAATCCGGCAAGAGACCCAGTACTTC
16,.,.,TRBV5-1,TRBJ1-4,CASSSSASGSNEKLFF,TGCGCCAGCAGTTCGTCCGCCTCGGGGTCTAATGAAAAACTGTTTTTT
16,.,.,TRBV7-6,TRBJ2-1,CASSSRDARDYNEQFF,TGTGCCAGCAGCTCCCGGGACGCCCGGGATTACAATGAGCAGTTCTTC
13,.,.,TRBV12-3/TRBV12-4,TRBJ1-1,CASSLQLNTEAFF,TGTGCCAGCAGTTTACAGCTGAACACTGAAGCTTTCTTT
15,.,.,TRBV21-1,TRBJ1-3,CASRDRDRVRNTIYF,TGTGCCAGCAGAGATCGGGACAGGGTCCGAAACACCATATATTTT
13,.,.,TRBV18,TRBJ2-7,CASSPGPGYEQYF,TGTGCCAGCTCACCAGGGCCGGGGTACGAGCAGTACTTC
13,TRBD1,.,TRBV6-5,TRBJ1-2,CASSYDRGSGYTF,TGTGCCAGCAGTTACGACAGGGGGAGTGGCTACACCTTC
18,.,.,TRBV4-1,TRBJ1-3,CASSQDYGSLVSGNTIYF,TGCGCCAGCAGCCAAGATTACGGCAGCCTCGTCTCTGGAAACACCATATATTTT
17,TRBD1,.,TRBV6-1,TRBJ2-1,CASSEDSGTGIYNEQFF,TGTGCCAGCAGTGAAGATTCGGGGACAGGTATTTACAATGAGCAGTTCTTC
13,.,.,TRBV5-8,TRBJ1-2,CASSQRANYGYTF,TGTGCCAGCAGCCAGCGGGCTAACTATGGCTACACCTTC
14,.,.,TRBV18,TRBJ2-2,CASSLVRDPGELFF,TGTGCCAGCTCCCTCGTTCGGGATCCCGGGGAGCTGTTTTTT
17,TRBD1,.,TRBV30,TRBJ1-6,CAWTGQGALWAHSPLHF,TGTGCCTGGACTGGACAGGGGGCATTATGGGCGCATTCACCCCTCCACTTT
18,.,.,TRBV19,TRBJ1-1,CASSIFGAGISGETEAFF,TGTGCCAGTAGTATTTTCGGGGCGGGAATTTCGGGAGAAACTGAAGCTTTCTTT
15,.,.,TRBV6-2/TRBV6-3,TRBJ1-3,CASSSPTLGGNTIYF,TGTGCCAGCAGCTCTCCAACGCTGGGAGGAAACACCATATATTTT
14,.,.,TRBV6-5,TRBJ2-2,CASRRQQGGGELFF,TGTGCCAGCAGACGGCAGCAAGGCGGGGGGGAGCTGTTTTTT
19,.,.,TRBV30,TRBJ1-6,CAWSQGNSYSSSYNSPLHF,TGTGCCTGGAGTCAAGGGAACTCCTATTCGAGCTCCTATAATTCACCCCTCCACTTT